This passage covers 18 T cell receptor beta chains from one sample sequenced in a study of T cell changes during pregnancy in multiple sclerosis. Clones were read by immunoSEQ multiplex PCR, and TCRdb kept only the in-frame ones, dropping some. The table lists around 63,000 clones, 91% of them singletons. The specimen was peripheral blood, collected after pregnancy. These receptor sequences come from a female donor in good health, enrolled as a control in a pregnancy study.

The rearrangement links TRBV6-5 to TRBJ2-1, with 8 bases aligning to TRBD1. Trimming at V came to 4 bases and at J to 8 bases, leaving 7 bases not matched to a gene. This CDR3 has 14 residues. From germline, CDR1 is MNHEY and CDR2 SVGAGI. The CDR3 coding sequence is TGTGCCAGCAGTTCCCGACAGGGGCTGGATGAGCAGTTCTTC. Translating it yields CASSSRQGLDEQFF.

The rearrangement links TRBV5-6 to TRBJ1-2; D is possibly TRBD1 (5 bases). The CDR3 contains 14 residues. Germline loops: CDR1 SGHDT, CDR2 YYEEEE. V shed 4 bases and J shed 0 bases, with 10 bases lying between them. The CDR3: CASSRTRPNYGYTF. The CDR3 DNA reads as TGTGCCAGCAGCCGGACAAGACCTAACTATGGCTACACCTTC.

The table lists this clone with a count of one. The chain uses TRBV6-5 and TRBJ2-1; 10 nucleotides match TRBD2. The CDR3 contains 14 residues. J lost 7 bases, V lost 6 bases, and 6 bases had no gene match. CDR1 and CDR2 from the germline V gene are MNHEY and SVGAGI. The CDR3 DNA is TGTGCCAGCAGGGAGCGGGGGGGCAGGAATGAGCAGTTCTTC. Amino acid sequence: CASRERGGRNEQFF.

This clone was counted a single time. The V and J genes are TRBV19 and TRBJ1-5; 8 bases align to TRBD1. The ends lost 5 bases at V and 4 bases at J; junction bases unmatched: 7. CDR1 LNHDA and CDR2 SQIVND come from the germline V gene (reference sequence). The CDR3 spans 15 residues. CDR3 region: CASSPDRAPNQPQHF. The CDR3 region has the DNA TGTGCCAGTAGTCCGGACAGGGCCCCAAATCAGCCCCAGCATTTT.

The chain joins TRBV5-1 to TRBJ1-3, with D perhaps TRBD1 (5 bases). This CDR3 has 13 residues. The germline V gene has CDR1 SGHRS and CDR2 YFSETQ. V was trimmed by 5 bases and J by 1 base, leaving 7 bases between them. CDR3 nucleotide sequence: TGCGCCAGCAGGCAGGGATCTGGAAACACCATATATTTT. The encoded protein is CASRQGSGNTIYF.

J is TRBJ2-3 and V is TRBV27, with 8 positions matching TRBD2. Germline trimming cut 9 bases from V and 6 bases from J; bases unmatched to any gene: 14. The CDR3 length is 15 residues. Germline CDR1 and CDR2: MNHEY and SMNVEV (reference sequence). The DNA of the CDR3 is TGTGCCAGGACAGAACACGGGACTAGTGCCGATACGCAGTATTTT. Its protein product is CARTEHGTSADTQYF.

The V call is TRBV27, the J call TRBJ1-2; D is possibly TRBD1 (5 bases). Per germline, CDR1 MNHEY and CDR2 SMNVEV (reference sequence). The ends were cut back, 10 bases at V and 4 bases at J, with 19 bases in the middle. The CDR3 extends over 14 amino acids. Here the CDR3 reads CATRDHTEFYGYTF. DNA of the CDR3: TGTGCCACCAGGGATCACACAGAGTTCTATGGCTACACCTTC.

The V call is TRBV11-2, the J call TRBJ2-3, with 11 positions matching TRBD2. This CDR3 region has 16 residues. The J segment lost 3 bases and the V segment lost 5 bases, leaving 7 bases of the junction unmatched. Germline V gene lookup returns CDR1 SGHAT and CDR2 FQNNGV. This CDR3 is CASSPVRLAGTDTQYF. DNA of the CDR3: TGTGCCAGCAGCCCTGTAAGACTAGCGGGGACAGATACGCAGTATTTT.

In the case of this clone: An end of the junction differs from the germline gene, which may be a read error. The chain is built from TRBV7-7 and TRBJ2-5, with D perhaps matching TRBD1 (5 bases). The CDR3 length is 14 residues. Germline V CDR1 and CDR2: SSHAT, FNYEAQ (reference sequence). CDR3 in DNA: TGTGCTAGCAGCATAAATCAGGGATTTGAGACCCAGTACTTC. It yields the protein CASSINQGFETQYF. The full variable domain, rest sourced from reference TRBV7-7 and TRBJ2-5, is GAGVSQSPRYKVTKRGQDVTLRCDPISSHATLYWYQQALGQGPEFLTYFNYEAQPDKSGLPSDRFSAERPEGSISTLTIQRTEQRDSAMYRCASSINQGFETQYFGPGTRLLVL.

The chain joins TRBV11-3 to TRBJ2-7; the D is unclear. CDR1 SGHNT and CDR2 YENEEA come from the germline V gene. Trimming shortened V by 1 base and J by 2 bases, and 6 bases separated the two germline ends. The CDR3 sequence is 13 residues long. CDR3 protein: CASSLAPAYEQYF. DNA for the CDR3: TGTGCCAGCAGCTTAGCTCCAGCCTACGAGCAGTACTTC.

The V and J genes are TRBV5-5 and TRBJ1-4, with a tentative D call TRBD1 (6 bases). This CDR3 is 19 amino acids long. Per germline, CDR1 SGHKS and CDR2 YYEKEE (reference sequence). The V gene lost 0 bases and the J gene lost 0 bases, with 18 bases spanning the gap. The CDR3 region is CASSLDTGLNPSTNEKLFF. The CDR3 region has the DNA TGTGCCAGCAGCTTGGATACAGGGCTTAACCCATCAACTAATGAAAAACTGTTTTTT.

J is TRBJ2-1 and V is TRBV2; 7 nucleotides line up with TRBD1. CDR3 size: 15 residues. The V gene end was trimmed by 8 bases and the J gene end by 6 bases; junction bases not matched to a gene: 13. Germline V lookup: CDR1 SNHLY, CDR2 FYNNEI. The CDR3 sequence is CASERQGLLVNEQFF. The CDR3 coding sequence is TGTGCCAGCGAGAGACAGGGCTTACTCGTCAATGAGCAGTTCTTC.

In its sample, this clone was seen a few times. The chain uses TRBV6-5 and TRBJ1-1; D gene unclear. V was shortened by 0 bases and J by 3 bases, with 11 bases between the two germline ends. CDR1 and CDR2 (germline): MNHEY, SVGAGI. This CDR3 is 15 amino acids long. The CDR3 bases are TGTGCCAGCAGTTACTCGGAAGAGGGATACACTGAAGCTTTCTTT. This sequence encodes CASSYSEEGYTEAFF.

There are a few counts of this clone. The V gene is TRBV9, the J gene TRBJ1-1; D not certain. The CDR3 runs to 15 residues. V was pared by 4 bases and J by 1 base, with 14 bases between. Looked up from germline, CDR1 is SGDLS and CDR2 is YYNGEE. The CDR3 coding sequence is TGTGCCAGCAGCACCTCCATCGGGGAGAACACTGAAGCTTTCTTT. This sequence encodes CASSTSIGENTEAFF. Full variable domain (remainder filled in from reference TRBV9 and TRBJ1-1): DSGVTQTPKHLITATGQRVTLRCSPRSGDLSVYWYQQSLDQGLQFLIQYYNGEERAKGNILERFSAQQFPDLHSELNLSSLELGDSALYFCASSTSIGENTEAFFGQGTRLTVV.

V gene TRBV30 combines with J gene TRBJ2-7, with TRBD2 identical over 8 bases. The CDR3 extends over 17 amino acids. J was trimmed by 0 bases and V by 2 bases; bases with no gene match: 12. CDR1 is GTSNPN, CDR2 SVGIG, per germline (reference sequence). The CDR3 reads CAWSTTGGGLFSYEQYF. As DNA, the CDR3 is TGTGCCTGGAGTACCACGGGGGGGGGTCTGTTCTCCTACGAGCAGTACTTC.

The CDR3, as DNA: TGTGCTAGTGGTTTAAACCCTGGGACAGGGCTCACTGAAGCTTTCTTT. This sequence encodes CASGLNPGTGLTEAFF. V and J are TRBV12-5 and TRBJ1-1; 9 nucleotides line up with TRBD1. The V and J ends lost 3 bases and 4 bases, in that order; junction bases with no gene match: 9. Germline V gives CDR1 LGHNT, CDR2 FRNRAP. This CDR3 comprises 16 residues.

The gene calls are TRBV5-5 and TRBJ1-6, with a possible D match to TRBD1 (6 bases). This CDR3 contains 17 residues. V gave up 4 bases and J gave up 0 bases, with 14 bases separating them. The germline gives CDR1 SGHKS, CDR2 YYEKEE (reference sequence). The CDR3 here is CASSAAGQSSYNSPLHF. CDR3 DNA sequence: TGTGCCAGCAGCGCGGCAGGACAGAGCTCCTATAATTCACCCCTCCACTTT.

V is TRBV7-3 and J is TRBJ1-1; 11 nucleotides agree with TRBD1. V dropped 2 bases and J dropped 0; count of bases not matched to a gene: 8. The germline V gene has CDR1 SGHTA and CDR2 FQGTGA. The CDR3 consists of 18 residues. The CDR3 DNA follows: TGTGCCAGCAGCTTATCGATCGGGGACAGGGGGATGAACACTGAAGCTTTCTTT. Protein sequence: CASSLSIGDRGMNTEAFF.